The 16 T cell receptor beta chains below come from one sample, sequenced in a study of cytomegalovirus exposure and HLA in healthy donors. A multiplex PCR was run with 60 Vbeta primers and 13 Jbeta primers. Data came from immunoSEQ multiplex PCR; TCRdb stores just in-frame clones and leaves some out. The sample consists of about 200,000 clones, over 75% of them appearing once. What was sequenced was PBMCs. The receptors come from a woman younger than 45 in good health and CMV-seronegative.

This rearrangement joins TRBV6-6 to TRBJ1-2, with 7 bases matching TRBD1. V lost 0 bases and J lost 4; bases outside the gene matches: 8. Germline CDR1 is MNHNY and CDR2 is SVGAGI (reference sequence). The CDR3 has 16 amino acids. The CDR3 nucleotides read TGTGCCAGCAGTTACTCGACTAACAGGGGTATCTATGGCTACACCTTC. Protein product: CASSYSTNRGIYGYTF.

The V and J genes are TRBV11-2 and TRBJ2-7; D is perhaps TRBD1 (5 bases). The CDR3 is 14 amino acids. V was trimmed by 4 bases and J by 0 bases, leaving 10 bases between them. Germline assignment: CDR1 SGHAT and CDR2 FQNNGV. The CDR3 DNA is TGTGCCAGCAGCTGGACGGACACCTCCTACGAGCAGTACTTC. Translated, it gives CASSWTDTSYEQYF. Together with reference TRBV11-2 and TRBJ2-7, the CDR3 gives the full variable domain: EAGVAQSPRYKIIEKRQSVAFWCNPISGHATLYWYQQILGQGPKLLIQFQNNGVVDDSQLPKDRFSAERLKGVDSTLKIQPAKLEDSAVYLCASSWTDTSYEQYFGPGTRLTVT.

V usage is TRBV4-1 and J usage is TRBJ1-1; 8 bases line up with TRBD1. This CDR3 has 14 amino acids. Germline CDR1 is MGHRA and CDR2 is YSYEKL. Trimming at V came to 1 base and at J to 7 bases, leaving 5 bases not matched to a gene. The CDR3 DNA reads as TGCGCCAGCAGCCAAGGGACAGGGAGGGTTGAAGCTTTCTTT. Amino acid sequence: CASSQGTGRVEAFF.

The chain couples TRBV9 to TRBJ2-3, with 10 bases fitting TRBD2. With 4 bases clipped from V and 1 base from J, the junction kept 6 bases outside the gene matches. The CDR3 is 16 amino acids. Germline V CDR1 and CDR2: SGDLS, YYNGEE. The DNA of the CDR3 is TGTGCCAGCAGCTTCTTCGGGACTAGCGGCACAGATACGCAGTATTTT. Encoded protein: CASSFFGTSGTDTQYF.

The chain carries TRBV4-2 and TRBJ2-3; D might be TRBD2 (5 bases). Germline V gene data show CDR1 as LGHNA and CDR2 as YNFKEQ. The CDR3 consists of 17 residues. Trimming cost V 0 bases and J 0 bases, with 13 bases left between them. Here the CDR3 reads CASSQEAAGGSTDTQYF. CDR3 DNA sequence: TGTGCCAGCAGCCAAGAAGCGGCGGGCGGAAGCACAGATACGCAGTATTTT.

This chain connects TRBV6-5 to TRBJ2-2, with D perhaps TRBD2 (6 bases). V was cut by 3 bases and J by 3 bases, with 8 bases left in between. This CDR3 has 14 amino acids. Looked up from germline, CDR1 is MNHEY and CDR2 is SVGAGI. The CDR3 is CASSYSGDTGELFF. In DNA, the CDR3 is TGTGCCAGCAGTTATTCGGGAGACACCGGGGAGCTGTTTTTT.

V and J are TRBV19 and TRBJ1-2, with 10 bases lining up with TRBD1. CDR1 and CDR2 from the germline V gene are LNHDA and SQIVND (reference sequence). The junction had 10 bases not matched to a gene; V was cut back by 3 bases and J by 6 bases. The CDR3 is 16 residues long. The CDR3: CASSIFLGTGEDGYTF. CDR3 coding DNA: TGTGCCAGTAGTATTTTTTTGGGGACAGGGGAAGATGGCTACACCTTC.

The sample holds a few counts of this clone. The chain joins TRBV28 to TRBJ2-1, with 11 bases lining up with TRBD1. Trimming cost V 5 bases and J 8 bases; bases outside gene matches: 11. The CDR3 runs 16 residues. Germline CDR1 is MDHEN and CDR2 is SYDVKM. DNA for the CDR3: TGTGCCAGCAGTACGCCTGGGACAGGGGGGATCCATGAGCAGTTCTTC. It specifies CASSTPGTGGIHEQFF. The complete variable domain, with remaining parts taken from reference TRBV28 and TRBJ2-1, reads DVKVTQSSRYLVKRTGEKVFLECVQDMDHENMFWYRQDPGLGLRLIYFSYDVKMKEKGDIPEGYSVSREKKERFSLILESASTNQTSMYLCASSTPGTGGIHEQFFGPGTRLTVL.

This clone was picked up one time. The chain is built from TRBV4-1 and TRBJ2-5; 11 positions agree with TRBD2. Germline V gene lookup returns CDR1 MGHRA and CDR2 YSYEKL. Trimming removed 1 base from V and 5 bases from J; junction bases left unmatched: 15. The CDR3 consists of 19 residues. The CDR3 DNA reads as TGCGCCAGCAGCCAAGGCCGAACAATACTAGCGGGAGTACGCGAGACCCAGTACTTC. It specifies CASSQGRTILAGVRETQYF.

This clone is a singleton in its sample. The chain uses TRBV7-8 and TRBJ2-7; tentative D call: TRBD1 (6 bases). CDR1 is SGHVS and CDR2 is FQNEAQ in the germline V gene. The CDR3 sequence is 15 residues long. Trimming pared 4 bases from V and 0 bases from J, leaving 13 bases between. The CDR3 sequence is CASSSQEDSSYEQYF. The DNA of the CDR3 is TGTGCCAGCAGCTCGCAGGAGGACAGCTCCTACGAGCAGTACTTC.

This clone was observed a handful of times. The chain uses TRBV5-4 and TRBJ1-1; possibly TRBD1 for D (5 bases). Germline lookup yields CDR1 SGHNT and CDR2 YYREEE (reference sequence). Trimming pared 0 bases from V and 2 bases from J, leaving 8 bases between. This CDR3 has 14 amino acids. In nucleotides, the CDR3 is TGTGCCAGCAGCTTGGGGGGCGGAAACACTGAAGCTTTCTTT. Translating gives CASSLGGGNTEAFF.

A single count supports this clone. The chain joins TRBV19 to TRBJ1-6; TRBD1 agrees at 11 bases. The J segment lost 15 bases and the V segment lost 6 bases, leaving 10 bases of the junction unmatched. The CDR3 is made up of 14 amino acids. Germline CDR1 and CDR2: LNHDA and SQIVND (reference sequence). This CDR3 reads CASSRTGGTTSLHF. CDR3 in DNA: TGTGCCAGTAGCCGGACAGGGGGCACTACTAGCCTCCACTTT.

The chain carries TRBV6-6 and TRBJ2-7, with 7 bases identical to TRBD1. This CDR3 region has 12 residues. V lost 4 bases to trimming and J lost 7 bases; unmatched junction nucleotides: 4. Germline CDR1 and CDR2: MNHNY and SVGAGI (reference sequence). DNA of the CDR3: TGTGCCAGCAGTTCGTCGGACAGGGAGCAGTACTTC. It codes for CASSSSDREQYF.

V usage is TRBV9 and J usage is TRBJ2-1; TRBD2 aligns across 9 bases. Unmatched junction bases numbered 4, after V lost 4 bases and J lost 5 bases. CDR3 length equals 14 residues. Germline assignment: CDR1 SGDLS and CDR2 YYNGEE. CDR3 region: CASSPRTSDNEQFF. The CDR3 coding sequence is TGTGCCAGCAGCCCCCGGACTAGCGACAATGAGCAGTTCTTC.

The chain carries TRBV5-6 and TRBJ2-5, with D possibly matching TRBD2 (6 bases). Germline loops: CDR1 SGHDT, CDR2 YYEEEE. The CDR3 loop spans 18 amino acids. Trimming left V 0 bases short and J 0 bases short, with 18 bases between. The chain's CDR3 is CASSLAEWKGRYQETQYF. The CDR3 DNA reads TGTGCCAGCAGCTTGGCCGAGTGGAAGGGGAGGTACCAAGAGACCCAGTACTTC.

This clone was detected only a few times. The V call is TRBV4-1, the J call TRBJ2-3; D call uncertain. The CDR3 length is 15 residues. V gave up 0 bases and J gave up 1 base, with 8 bases separating them. Germline CDR1 reads MGHRA; CDR2 reads YSYEKL. The CDR3 reads CASSQDGSGTDTQYF. The DNA for the CDR3 is TGCGCCAGCAGCCAAGACGGGTCTGGCACAGATACGCAGTATTTT.